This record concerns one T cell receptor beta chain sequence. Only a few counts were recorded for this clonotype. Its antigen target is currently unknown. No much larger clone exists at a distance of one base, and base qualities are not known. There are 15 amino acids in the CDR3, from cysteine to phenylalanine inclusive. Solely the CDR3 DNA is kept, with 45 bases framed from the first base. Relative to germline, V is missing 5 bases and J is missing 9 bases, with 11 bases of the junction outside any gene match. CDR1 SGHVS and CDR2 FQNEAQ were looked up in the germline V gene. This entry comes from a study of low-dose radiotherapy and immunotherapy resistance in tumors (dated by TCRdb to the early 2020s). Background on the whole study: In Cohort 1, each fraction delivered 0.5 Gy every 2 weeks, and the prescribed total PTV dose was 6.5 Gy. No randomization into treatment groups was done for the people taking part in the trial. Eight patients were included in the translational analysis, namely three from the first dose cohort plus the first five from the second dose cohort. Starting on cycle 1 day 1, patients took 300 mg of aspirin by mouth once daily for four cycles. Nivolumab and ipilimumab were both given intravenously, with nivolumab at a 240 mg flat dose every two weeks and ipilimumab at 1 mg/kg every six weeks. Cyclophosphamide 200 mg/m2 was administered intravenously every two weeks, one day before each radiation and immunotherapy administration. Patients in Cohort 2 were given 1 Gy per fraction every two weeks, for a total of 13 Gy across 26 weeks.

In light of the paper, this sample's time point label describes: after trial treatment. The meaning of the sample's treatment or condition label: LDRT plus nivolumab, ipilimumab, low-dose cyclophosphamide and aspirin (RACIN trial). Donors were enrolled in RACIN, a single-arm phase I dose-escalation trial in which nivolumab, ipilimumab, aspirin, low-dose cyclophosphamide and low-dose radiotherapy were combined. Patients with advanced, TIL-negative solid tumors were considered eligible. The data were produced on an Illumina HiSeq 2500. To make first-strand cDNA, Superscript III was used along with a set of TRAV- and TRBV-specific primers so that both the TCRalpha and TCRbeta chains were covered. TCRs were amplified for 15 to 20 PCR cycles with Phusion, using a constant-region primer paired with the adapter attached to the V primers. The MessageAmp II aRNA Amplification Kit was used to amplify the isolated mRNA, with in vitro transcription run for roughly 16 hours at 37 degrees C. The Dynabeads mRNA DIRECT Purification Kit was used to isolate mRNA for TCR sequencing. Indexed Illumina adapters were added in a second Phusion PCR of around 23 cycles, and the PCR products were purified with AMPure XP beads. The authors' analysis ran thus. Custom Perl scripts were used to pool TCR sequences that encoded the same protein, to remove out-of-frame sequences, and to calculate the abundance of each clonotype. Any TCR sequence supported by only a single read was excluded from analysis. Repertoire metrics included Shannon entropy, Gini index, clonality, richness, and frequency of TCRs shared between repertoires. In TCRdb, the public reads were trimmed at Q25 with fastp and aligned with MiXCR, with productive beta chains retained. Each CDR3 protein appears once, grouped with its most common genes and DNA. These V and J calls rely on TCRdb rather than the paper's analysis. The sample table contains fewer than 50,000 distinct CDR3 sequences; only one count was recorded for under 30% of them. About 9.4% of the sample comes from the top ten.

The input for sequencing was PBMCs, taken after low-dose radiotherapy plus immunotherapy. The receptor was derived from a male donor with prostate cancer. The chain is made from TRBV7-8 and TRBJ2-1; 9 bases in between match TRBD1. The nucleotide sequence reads TGTGCCAGCAGCGCGGCCGGGACAGGGTTCGGTGAGCAGTTCTTC. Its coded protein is CASSAAGTGFGEQFF.